Listed below are T cell receptor beta chains from one sample, sequenced in a study of T cells in Graves' hyperthyroidism and ophthalmopathy. A single record per CDR3 protein comes from TCRdb applying MiXCR to the multiplex PCR reads. The table lists over 300,000 distinct CDR3 sequences, roughly 13% of them singletons. Material: blood. Every receptor here comes from a woman between 40 and 55 years old with Graves' ophthalmopathy. CDR3s include the opening cysteine and the closing phenylalanine or tryptophan. The D gene is left open where the match is weak. Size is omitted from some rows. Given values are once, few, many or a class for expanded clones.

>-|-|TRBV4-1|TRBJ2-7
TGCGCCAGCAGCCAAGATCGGACCCTCTACGAGCAGTACTTC
CASSQDRTLYEQYF
>few|-|TRBV5-6|TRBJ2-1
TGTGCCAGCAGCTCGGGGTCCGGGGCACCCTACAATGAGCAGTTCTTC
CASSSGSGAPYNEQFF
>many|TRBD2|TRBV7-2|TRBJ2-3
TGTGCCAGCAGCTTAGTAGTTAGCGGGAGTGGTGGCACAGATACGCAGTATTTT
CASSLVVSGSGGTDTQYF
>-|TRBD1|TRBV20-1|TRBJ2-2
TGCAGTGCTAGACCGACAGGGGGCGCGTACACCGGGGAGCTGTTTTTT
CSARPTGGAYTGELFF
>few|-|TRBV20-1|TRBJ2-7
TGCAGTGCTAGAGGTGACAGTCGCTCCTACGAGCAGTACTTC
CSARGDSRSYEQYF
>few|-|TRBV12-3/TRBV12-4|TRBJ2-4
TGTGCCAGCAGCCGAACAAAGGGGGGGGGGGCCAAAAACATTCAGTACTTC
CASSRTKGGGAKNIQYF
>many|-|TRBV12-3/TRBV12-4|TRBJ2-7
TGTGCCACTACACCCGGGCATAGTCTCGAGCAGTACTTC
CATTPGHSLEQYF
>few|-|TRBV7-9|TRBJ1-2
TGTGCCAGCAGCCCCATTAGGGGTGAATTTAACTATGGCTACACCTTC
CASSPIRGEFNYGYTF
>many|-|TRBV28|TRBJ2-1
TGTGCCAGCAGTTTAGTAGGGTCCAATGAGCAGTTCTTC
CASSLVGSNEQFF
>few|TRBD1|TRBV20-1|TRBJ1-1
TGCAGTGCTTCCGGGACAGGTAACACTGAAGCTTTCTTT
CSASGTGNTEAFF
>many|TRBD1|TRBV20-1|TRBJ2-7
TGCAGTGCCAGGGACAGGACCTACGAGCAGTACTTC
CSARDRTYEQYF
>-|-|TRBV5-8|TRBJ2-2
TGTGCCAGCAGCTTGGTCTGGATAGTTGCGAACACCGGGGAGCTGTTTTTT
CASSLVWIVANTGELFF
>many|-|TRBV20-1|TRBJ1-5
TGCAGTGCTAGGGCCTTGGTTAGCAATCAGCCCCAGCATTTT
CSARALVSNQPQHF
>once|TRBD1|TRBV13|TRBJ1-1
TGTGCCAGCAGCTTCGGGGACAGGGGAAACGGTGGAGCTTTCTTT
CASSFGDRGNGGAFF
>many|TRBD2|TRBV6-2/TRBV6-3|TRBJ2-7
TGTGCCAGCAGAAAAGAACTAGCGGGAGGCGACGAGCAGTACTTC
CASRKELAGGDEQYF
>many|-|TRBV2|TRBJ2-5
TGTGCCAGCCAGCGGGAGACCCAGTACTTC
CASQRETQYF
>few|-|TRBV10-3|TRBJ2-1
TGTGCCATCAGTGATTCGGTTTTCAGGGCTTCGCCCTACAATGAGCAGTTCTTC
CAISDSVFRASPYNEQFF
>many|TRBD1|TRBV7-8|TRBJ2-7
TGTGCCAGCAGCTTAGAAGATTCTGTACAGGGGTCCCCCTACGAGCAGTACTTC
CASSLEDSVQGSPYEQYF
>few|TRBD1|TRBV5-1|TRBJ1-2
TGCGCCAGCAGCTTGGCAGGGGGCCTTAACTATGGCTACACCTTC
CASSLAGGLNYGYTF
>few|TRBD2|TRBV20-1|TRBJ2-1
TGCAGCCTTCTTGGGACTACGTCCCACAATGAGCAGTTCTTC
CSLLGTTSHNEQFF
>-|-|TRBV2|TRBJ2-7
TGTGCCAGCACTGGATTCGGGACAAGATCCTACGAGCAGTACTTC
CASTGFGTRSYEQYF
>-|TRBD2|TRBV5-4|TRBJ2-5
TGTGCCAGCAGCTGGACTAGCGGGGGCCTCCAAGAGACCCAGTACTTC
CASSWTSGGLQETQYF
>few|-|TRBV20-1|TRBJ1-4
TGCAGTGCTAGAGTAACACAGGGTAATGAAAAACTGTTTTTT
CSARVTQGNEKLFF
>few|-|TRBV29-1|TRBJ2-6
TGCAGCGTTGCGAGGGCCTCTGGGGCCAACGTCCTGACTTTC
CSVARASGANVLTF
>many|-|TRBV7-9|TRBJ1-1
TGTGCCAGCAGCCATTCTGGACAGTTAAACACTGAAGCTTTCTTT
CASSHSGQLNTEAFF
>many|TRBD2|TRBV12-3/TRBV12-4|TRBJ2-1
TGTGCCAGCCGAAAGGGGGTGACTAGCGGGACCTTTGAGCAGTTCTTC
CASRKGVTSGTFEQFF
>few|-|TRBV7-9|TRBJ2-4
TGTGCCAGCAGCTCCCCTTGGGAAACCAAAAACATTCAGTACTTC
CASSSPWETKNIQYF
>many|-|TRBV28|TRBJ1-1
TGTGCCAGCAGCCCGACGGGTGGCAAAGGGCCCCTTTCGACTGAAGCTTTCTTT
CASSPTGGKGPLSTEAFF
>many|-|TRBV28|TRBJ1-6
TGTGCCAGCAGTTTAAGGCTGCTTAATTCACCCCTCCACTTT
CASSLRLLNSPLHF